This T cell receptor beta chain stems from a study of neurological immune-mediated disorders. Germline lookup yields CDR1 MNHEY and CDR2 SMNVEV (reference sequence). There are 12 residues in the CDR3. Trimming cost V 10 bases and J 9 bases, with 18 bases left between them. This clonotype was seen at least ten times. TCRdb reprocessed the 5' RACE reads with MiXCR, giving one entry per CDR3 protein. This sample yields 95,000 to 150,000 distinct CDR3 sequences, of which about 3.4% are seen a single time; 1.3% belongs to the top ten. Sequences were obtained from PBMCs. The sequence came from a woman aged 25 to 39 with multiple sclerosis. The chain carries TRBV27 and TRBJ1-1; D gene uncertain. CDR3 in DNA: TGTGCCACCCTTTCAAGCCCTGAAAAAGCTTTCTTT. Translated, it gives CATLSSPEKAFF.